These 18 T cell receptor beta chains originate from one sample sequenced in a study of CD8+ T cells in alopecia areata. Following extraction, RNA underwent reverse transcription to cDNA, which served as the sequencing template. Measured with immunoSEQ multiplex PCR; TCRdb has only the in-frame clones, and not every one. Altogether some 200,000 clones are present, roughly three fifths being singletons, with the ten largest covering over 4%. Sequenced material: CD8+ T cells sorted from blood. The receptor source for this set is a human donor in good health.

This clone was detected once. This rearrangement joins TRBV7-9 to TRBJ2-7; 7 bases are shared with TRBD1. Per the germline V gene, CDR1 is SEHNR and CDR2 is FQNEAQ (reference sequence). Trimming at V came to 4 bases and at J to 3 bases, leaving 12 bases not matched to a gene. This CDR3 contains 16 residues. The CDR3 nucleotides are TGTGCCAGCAGCTCTTCCTATGAAGGGGGCGGCTACGAGCAGTACTTC. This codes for CASSSSYEGGGYEQYF. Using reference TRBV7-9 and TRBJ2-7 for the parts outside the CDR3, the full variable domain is DTGVSQNPRHKITKRGQNVTFRCDPISEHNRLYWYRQTLGQGPEFLTYFQNEAQLEKSRLLSDRFSAERPKGSFSTLEIQRTEQGDSAMYLCASSSSYEGGGYEQYFGPGTRLTVT.

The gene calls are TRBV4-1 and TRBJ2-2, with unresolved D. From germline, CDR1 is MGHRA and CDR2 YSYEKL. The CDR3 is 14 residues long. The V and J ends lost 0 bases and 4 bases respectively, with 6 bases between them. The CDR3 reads CASSQDQFTGELFF. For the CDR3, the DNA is TGCGCCAGCAGCCAAGACCAGTTCACCGGGGAGCTGTTTTTT.

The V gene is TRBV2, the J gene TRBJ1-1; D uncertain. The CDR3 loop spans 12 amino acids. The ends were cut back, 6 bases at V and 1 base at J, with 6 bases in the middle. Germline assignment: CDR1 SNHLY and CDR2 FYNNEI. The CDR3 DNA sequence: TGTGCCAGCAGGGTTGGGAACACTGAAGCTTTCTTT. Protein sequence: CASRVGNTEAFF.

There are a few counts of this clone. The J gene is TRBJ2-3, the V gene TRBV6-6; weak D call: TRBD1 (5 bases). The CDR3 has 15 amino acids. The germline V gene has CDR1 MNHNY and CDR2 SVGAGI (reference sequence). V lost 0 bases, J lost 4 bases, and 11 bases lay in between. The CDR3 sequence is CASSYSRQGADTQYF. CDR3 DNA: TGTGCCAGCAGTTACTCGAGGCAGGGCGCAGATACGCAGTATTTT.

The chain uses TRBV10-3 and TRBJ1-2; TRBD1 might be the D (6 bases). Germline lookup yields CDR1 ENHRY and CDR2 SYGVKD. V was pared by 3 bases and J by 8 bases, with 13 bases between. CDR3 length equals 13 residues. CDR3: CAISEPQGGGYTF. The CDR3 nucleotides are TGTGCCATCAGTGAACCACAGGGCGGAGGCTACACCTTC.

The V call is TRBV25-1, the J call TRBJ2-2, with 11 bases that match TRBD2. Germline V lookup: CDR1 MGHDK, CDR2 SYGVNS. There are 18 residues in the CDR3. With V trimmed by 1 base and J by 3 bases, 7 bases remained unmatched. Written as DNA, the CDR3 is TGTGCCAGCAGTGAATTATACCTAGCGGGGGGTGACACCGGGGAGCTGTTTTTT. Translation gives CASSELYLAGGDTGELFF.

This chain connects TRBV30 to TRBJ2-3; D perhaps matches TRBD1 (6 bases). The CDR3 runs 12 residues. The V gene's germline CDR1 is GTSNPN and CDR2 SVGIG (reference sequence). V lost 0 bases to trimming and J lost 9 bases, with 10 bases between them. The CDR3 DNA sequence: TGTGCCTGGAGTGTACCCGGACAGACGCAGTATTTT. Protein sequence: CAWSVPGQTQYF. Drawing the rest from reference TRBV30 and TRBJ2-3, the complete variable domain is SQTIHQWPATLVQPVGSPLSLECTVEGTSNPNLYWYRQAAGRGLQLLFYSVGIGQISSEVPQNLSASRPQDRQFILSSKKLLLSDSGFYLCAWSVPGQTQYFGPGTRLTVL.

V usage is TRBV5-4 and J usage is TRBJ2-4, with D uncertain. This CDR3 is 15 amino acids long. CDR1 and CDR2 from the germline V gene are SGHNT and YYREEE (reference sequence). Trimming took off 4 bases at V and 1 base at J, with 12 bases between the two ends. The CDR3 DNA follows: TGTGCCAGCAGCAGGATTGGGTTGGCCAAAAACATTCAGTACTTC. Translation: CASSRIGLAKNIQYF. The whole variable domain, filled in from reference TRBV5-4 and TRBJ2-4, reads ETGVTQSPTHLIKTRGQQVTLRCSSQSGHNTVSWYQQALGQGPQFIFQYYREEENGRGNFPPRFSGLQFPNYSSELNVNALELDDSALYLCASSRIGLAKNIQYFGAGTRLSVL.

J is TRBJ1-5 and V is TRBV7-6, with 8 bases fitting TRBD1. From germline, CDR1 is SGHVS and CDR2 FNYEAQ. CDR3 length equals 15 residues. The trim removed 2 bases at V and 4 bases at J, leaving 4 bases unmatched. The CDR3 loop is CASSLRTGSNQPQHF. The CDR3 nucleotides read TGTGCCAGCAGCTTACGGACAGGGTCGAATCAGCCCCAGCATTTT.

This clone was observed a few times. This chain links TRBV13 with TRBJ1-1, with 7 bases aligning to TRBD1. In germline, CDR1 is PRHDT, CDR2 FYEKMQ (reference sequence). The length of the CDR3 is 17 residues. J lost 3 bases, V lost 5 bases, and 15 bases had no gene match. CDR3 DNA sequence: TGTGCCAGCAGCCCTACAGGGGAGAAATGGTTAGACACTGAAGCTTTCTTT. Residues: CASSPTGEKWLDTEAFF.

The CDR3 coding sequence is TGTGCCACCAGCAGCAAGATCGAACAGCGGGAGCTGTTTTTT. Protein sequence: CATSSKIEQRELFF. The rearrangement uses TRBV15 and TRBJ2-2, with unresolved D. The V and J ends lost 3 bases and 9 bases respectively, with 14 bases between them. Looked up from germline, CDR1 is LNHNV and CDR2 is YYDKDF (reference sequence). The CDR3 extends over 14 amino acids.

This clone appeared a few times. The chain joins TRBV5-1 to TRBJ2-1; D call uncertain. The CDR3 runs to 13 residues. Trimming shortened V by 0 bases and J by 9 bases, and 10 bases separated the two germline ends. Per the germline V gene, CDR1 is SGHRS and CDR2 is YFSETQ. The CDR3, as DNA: TGCGCCAGCAGCTTGGGTGAGGCATCTGAGCAGTTCTTC. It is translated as CASSLGEASEQFF.

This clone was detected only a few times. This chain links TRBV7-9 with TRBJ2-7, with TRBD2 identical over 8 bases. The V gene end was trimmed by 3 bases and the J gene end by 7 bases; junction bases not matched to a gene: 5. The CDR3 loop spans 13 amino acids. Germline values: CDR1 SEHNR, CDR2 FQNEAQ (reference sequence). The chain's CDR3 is CASSFPGGEEQYF. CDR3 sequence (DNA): TGTGCCAGCAGCTTCCCGGGGGGGGAAGAGCAGTACTTC. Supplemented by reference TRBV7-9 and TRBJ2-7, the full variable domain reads DTGVSQNPRHKITKRGQNVTFRCDPISEHNRLYWYRQTLGQGPEFLTYFQNEAQLEKSRLLSDRFSAERPKGSFSTLEIQRTEQGDSAMYLCASSFPGGEEQYFGPGTRLTVT.

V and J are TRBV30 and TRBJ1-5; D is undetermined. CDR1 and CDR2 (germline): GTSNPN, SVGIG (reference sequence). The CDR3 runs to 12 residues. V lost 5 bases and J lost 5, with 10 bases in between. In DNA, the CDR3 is TGTGCCTGGTCGGGTCCGGATCAGCCCCAGCATTTT. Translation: CAWSGPDQPQHF.

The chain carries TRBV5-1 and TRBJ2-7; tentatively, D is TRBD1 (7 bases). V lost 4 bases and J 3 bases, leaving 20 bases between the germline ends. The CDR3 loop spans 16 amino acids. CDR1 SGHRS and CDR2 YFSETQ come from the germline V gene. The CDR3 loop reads CASSPGSRGDIYEQYF. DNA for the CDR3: TGCGCCAGCAGCCCGGGAAGCAGGGGGGACATCTACGAGCAGTACTTC.

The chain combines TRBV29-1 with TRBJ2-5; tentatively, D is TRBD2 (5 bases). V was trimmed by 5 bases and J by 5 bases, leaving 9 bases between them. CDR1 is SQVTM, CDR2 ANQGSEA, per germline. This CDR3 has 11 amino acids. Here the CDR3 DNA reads TGCAGCGTTTCAACGGGGGAGACCCAGTACTTC. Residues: CSVSTGETQYF.

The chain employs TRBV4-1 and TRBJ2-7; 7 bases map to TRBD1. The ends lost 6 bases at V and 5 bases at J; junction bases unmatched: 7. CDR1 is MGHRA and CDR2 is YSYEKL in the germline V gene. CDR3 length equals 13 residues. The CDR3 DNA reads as TGCGCCAGCAGTCAGGGGGTTCTCGACGAGCAGTACTTC. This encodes CASSQGVLDEQYF.

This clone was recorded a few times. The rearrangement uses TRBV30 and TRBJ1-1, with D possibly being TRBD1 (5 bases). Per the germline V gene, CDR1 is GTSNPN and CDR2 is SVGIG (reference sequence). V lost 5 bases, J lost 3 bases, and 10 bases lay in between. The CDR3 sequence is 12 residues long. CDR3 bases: TGTGCCTGGCCGGTAGGGGACACTGAAGCTTTCTTT. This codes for CAWPVGDTEAFF.